This record concerns one T cell receptor beta chain sequence. The data belong to a study of blood T cell repertoires in COVID-19. Study-wide background: Spain, Italy and the United States supplied samples that represented acute and convalescent COVID-19. PBMCs, B-cell-depleted T cells, or T cells were the source of the cDNA or gDNA that made up the material.

Authors' processing steps: From reference gene primer amplification, estimates of nucleated cell counts were derived. Sequenced by immunoSEQ multiplex PCR; TCRdb stores in-frame clones only, minus some. The DNA gave D and trimming, while V, J and clone size come from that table. The sample holds some 150,000 clones, approximately 86% seen once. This CDR3 region has 13 residues. The V end was cut by 3 bases, the J end by 5 bases, with 11 bases between. CDR1 is KGHSH and CDR2 is LQKENI in the germline V gene. The source is a man in his fifties or sixties who had recovered from COVID-19. The source material was peripheral blood. J is TRBJ2-7 and V is TRBV18; D not resolved. The CDR3 region is CASSPLQFHEQYF. CDR3 sequence (DNA): TGTGCCAGCTCACCGCTACAGTTCCACGAGCAGTACTTC.